The 30 T cell receptor beta chains below were found in one sample sequenced in a study of blood T cell repertoires in COVID-19. Only in-frame clones appear in the TCRdb table, and some are missing; sequencing was by immunoSEQ multiplex PCR. The data contain more than 40,000 clones, approximately 90% of them singletons. Sequencing was carried out using peripheral blood. Receptors originate from a man older than 75 with acute or convalescent COVID-19.

J is TRBJ2-7 and V is TRBV5-4; 10 bases are a match to TRBD2. Germline V lookup: CDR1 SGHNT, CDR2 YYREEE (reference sequence). The CDR3 extends over 15 amino acids. The ends lost 4 bases at V and 3 bases at J; junction bases unmatched: 7. The CDR3 sequence is CASSRSSGGLYEQYF. The CDR3 coding sequence is TGTGCCAGCAGCAGGTCTAGCGGGGGACTCTACGAGCAGTACTTC.

V gene TRBV19 combines with J gene TRBJ2-3, with a tentative D call TRBD2 (6 bases). CDR1 and CDR2 (germline): LNHDA, SQIVND (reference sequence). V gave up 8 bases and J gave up 2 bases, with 17 bases separating them. The CDR3 is 15 amino acids. CDR3 amino acids: CASSYRWEVTDTQYF. The CDR3 DNA reads as TGTGCCAGTTCCTATAGGTGGGAGGTCACAGATACGCAGTATTTT.

CDR3 coding DNA: TGTGCCAGCAGTTCCGATCAAGGGGGAGTCTCCTACGAGCAGTACTTC. Translating it yields CASSSDQGGVSYEQYF. The V and J genes are TRBV27 and TRBJ2-7; D is possibly TRBD1 (6 bases). This CDR3 contains 16 residues. Deletions cut 4 bases from V and 0 bases from J, with 16 bases between. CDR1 is MNHEY and CDR2 is SMNVEV in the germline V gene (reference sequence).

Only one count was recorded for this clone. This sequence joins TRBV3-1 (or the pseudogene TRBV3-2) and TRBJ1-4, with D possibly TRBD1 on 5 matching bases. Trimming took off 5 bases at V and 3 bases at J, with 10 bases between the two ends. CDR3 length: 14 amino acids. The germline CDR1 and CDR2 sequences are LGHDT and YNNKEL (reference sequence). The DNA of the CDR3 is TGTGCCAGCAGCGGAGGGGTAGCTAATGAAAAACTGTTTTTT. It yields the protein CASSGGVANEKLFF.

This clone appeared once. The chain links TRBV19 to TRBJ1-2, with D perhaps matching TRBD1 (5 bases). CDR1 is LNHDA and CDR2 is SQIVND in the germline V gene (reference sequence). This CDR3 spans 13 amino acids. Trimming shortened V by 11 bases and J by 4 bases, and 17 bases separated the two germline ends. The CDR3, as DNA: TGTGCCTCCAAAGGGGCAGCAGGCTATGGCTACACCTTC. Translated: CASKGAAGYGYTF.

The chain uses TRBV5-1 and TRBJ1-3; 7 bases map to TRBD1. Germline V CDR1 and CDR2: SGHRS, YFSETQ. This CDR3 is built from 15 residues. J was trimmed by 5 bases and V by 0 bases; bases with no gene match: 5. The CDR3 DNA reads as TGCGCCAGCAGCTTGGGAGGGGGCACAAGAAACACCATATATTTT. This sequence encodes CASSLGGGTRNTIYF.

The V call is TRBV10-1, the J call TRBJ2-5; TRBD1 matches at 10 bases. Germline V CDR1 and CDR2: WNHNN, SYGVQD (reference sequence). V was pared by 4 bases and J by 1 base, with 6 bases of the junction left unmatched. This CDR3 is built from 16 residues. CDR3 residues: CASSGARTGGQETQYF. In DNA form, the CDR3 reads TGCGCCAGCAGTGGGGCCCGGACAGGGGGCCAAGAGACCCAGTACTTC.

This sequence joins TRBV5-1 and TRBJ1-5; possible D gene TRBD1, 5 bases. Germline V gene lookup returns CDR1 SGHRS and CDR2 YFSETQ. Trimming shortened V by 0 bases and J by 1 base, and 8 bases separated the two germline ends. CDR3 length: 15 amino acids. The CDR3 bases are TGCGCCAGCAGCTTGGATCCAGGGAGCAATCAGCCCCAGCATTTT. It encodes CASSLDPGSNQPQHF.

This clone was picked up one time. The chain employs TRBV5-8 and TRBJ2-1, with 7 nucleotides matching TRBD2. The V segment lost 4 bases and the J segment 9 bases; nucleotides outside the gene matches: 16. CDR3 length: 16 residues. CDR1 and CDR2 from the germline V gene are SGHTS and YDEGEE. The DNA for the CDR3 is TGTGCCAGCAGCCCACTGACTAGCACTGTGGGGAGTGAGCAGTTCTTC. Protein: CASSPLTSTVGSEQFF. Together with reference TRBV5-8 and TRBJ2-1, the CDR3 gives the full variable domain: EAGVTQSPTHLIKTRGQQATLRCSPISGHTSVYWYQQALGLGLQFLLWYDEGEERNRGNFPPRFSGRQFPNYSSELNVNALELEDSALYLCASSPLTSTVGSEQFFGPGTRLTVL.

V is TRBV7-9 and J is TRBJ1-2, with D hard to call. The germline V gene encodes CDR1 SEHNR and CDR2 FQNEAQ (reference sequence). The CDR3 loop spans 15 amino acids. With 0 bases removed from V and 0 bases from J, the gap between germline ends came to 8 bases. The CDR3 sequence: CASSLAAGTNYGYTF. The CDR3 DNA reads as TGTGCCAGCAGCTTAGCGGCCGGGACTAACTATGGCTACACCTTC.

CDR3 amino acids: CASSPSGQGGNEQFF. CDR3 nucleotides: TGTGCCAGCAGCCCCTCCGGACAGGGTGGCAATGAGCAGTTCTTC. The J gene is TRBJ2-1, the V gene TRBV4-2; 8 bases align to TRBD1. The V gene end was trimmed by 4 bases and the J gene end by 6 bases; junction bases not matched to a gene: 8. Germline CDR1 and CDR2: LGHNA and YNFKEQ. The CDR3 is 15 residues long.

The chain is built from TRBV4-1 and TRBJ1-2, with TRBD1 matching 7 bases. CDR3 length equals 15 residues. The V segment lost 3 bases and the J segment 3 bases; nucleotides outside the gene matches: 7. Germline-derived CDR1 and CDR2 are MGHRA and YSYEKL. DNA for the CDR3: TGCGCCAGCAGCCATTTACAGGGGAACGACTATGGCTACACCTTC. It codes for CASSHLQGNDYGYTF.

The gene calls are TRBV7-8 and TRBJ2-2, with D tentatively TRBD2 (5 bases). This CDR3 spans 15 amino acids. The germline CDR1 and CDR2 sequences are SGHVS and FQNEAQ. The V end was cut by 0 bases, the J end by 5 bases, with 10 bases between. CDR3 sequence: CASSLASEGTGELFF. CDR3 DNA sequence: TGTGCCAGCAGCTTAGCTAGCGAAGGAACCGGGGAGCTGTTTTTT.

The chain recombines TRBV7-6 with TRBJ2-2; a weak D match, TRBD2 (6 bases). Trimming shortened V by 0 bases and J by 3 bases, and 11 bases separated the two germline ends. The CDR3 covers 16 residues. Germline V gene lookup returns CDR1 SGHVS and CDR2 FNYEAQ. Here the CDR3 DNA reads TGTGCCAGCAGCTTAGCGCGGGGTGGGGACACCGGGGAGCTGTTTTTT. Translation: CASSLARGGDTGELFF.

This chain uses TRBV7-8 with TRBJ1-1; no definite D call. The V end was cut by 4 bases, the J end by 0 bases, with 12 bases between. CDR3 length: 15 amino acids. Germline-derived CDR1 and CDR2 are SGHVS and FQNEAQ. CDR3 bases: TGTGCCAGCAGCTCAGGTACAGTACTGAACACTGAAGCTTTCTTT. It is translated as CASSSGTVLNTEAFF.

The V and J genes are TRBV2 and TRBJ1-4; no firm D call. This CDR3 has 13 residues. Per germline, CDR1 SNHLY and CDR2 FYNNEI. The V end lost 4 bases, the J end lost 5 bases, and 8 bases lay between the germline ends. CDR3 loop: CASSARENEKLFF. The CDR3 region has the DNA TGTGCCAGCAGTGCCCGGGAAAATGAAAAACTGTTTTTT.

Here the CDR3 DNA reads TGTGCCATCAGATTAGCGGGGGGTACCACAGATACGCAGTATTTT. It codes for CAIRLAGGTTDTQYF. This chain connects TRBV10-3 to TRBJ2-3; 10 nucleotides align to TRBD2. Germline values: CDR1 ENHRY, CDR2 SYGVKD. This CDR3 has 15 residues. J lost 2 bases, V lost 6 bases, and 5 bases had no gene match.

The chain links TRBV10-2 to TRBJ2-3; 9 bases are a match to TRBD1. This CDR3 is 17 amino acids long. Germline V gives CDR1 WSHSY, CDR2 SAAADI. Trimming at V came to 4 bases and at J to 6 bases, leaving 14 bases not matched to a gene. This CDR3 is CASSGDREGRFLDTQYF. The CDR3 coding sequence is TGCGCCAGCAGTGGGGACAGGGAAGGCCGGTTTCTGGATACGCAGTATTTT.

This clone was picked up one time. The gene calls are TRBV2 and TRBJ2-1, with 11 nucleotides matching TRBD2. The ends lost 10 bases at V and 4 bases at J; junction bases unmatched: 6. The CDR3 contains 14 residues. Germline V CDR1 and CDR2: SNHLY, FYNNEI. The CDR3 nucleotides are TGTGCCATCCTTAGCGGGGGGGGATACAATGAGCAGTTCTTC. Its translation: CAILSGGGYNEQFF.

The V call is TRBV3-1 (or the pseudogene TRBV3-2), the J call TRBJ1-1; no reliable D call. Per the germline V gene, CDR1 is LGHDT and CDR2 is YNNKEL (reference sequence). This CDR3 region has 11 residues. V was cut by 1 base and J by 7 bases, with 4 bases left in between. CDR3 protein: CASSQGGEAFF. The CDR3 DNA sequence: TGTGCCAGCAGCCAAGGAGGTGAAGCTTTCTTT.

The chain employs TRBV10-2 and TRBJ2-5; TRBD2 matches 9 bases. The CDR3 extends over 16 amino acids. Germline V gives CDR1 WSHSY, CDR2 SAAADI. The V and J ends lost 2 bases and 4 bases, in that order; junction bases with no gene match: 8. The CDR3 bases are TGCGCCAGCAGTGAGGCTCGATTGCGGGGGGGAGAGACCCAGTACTTC. As protein: CASSEARLRGGETQYF.

The rearrangement links TRBV5-1 to TRBJ1-1; a possible D gene is TRBD1 (5 bases). Trimming took off 5 bases at V and 1 base at J, with 12 bases between the two ends. The CDR3 runs to 14 residues. Germline V gene data show CDR1 as SGHRS and CDR2 as YFSETQ. This CDR3 reads CASSRQPTNTEAFF. In DNA form, the CDR3 reads TGCGCCAGCAGTAGACAGCCGACGAACACTGAAGCTTTCTTT.

The chain joins TRBV19 to TRBJ1-5; D possibly corresponds to TRBD1 (6 bases). The CDR3 consists of 14 residues. Trimming shortened V by 2 bases and J by 1 base, and 6 bases separated the two germline ends. CDR1 LNHDA and CDR2 SQIVND come from the germline V gene (reference sequence). The CDR3 DNA follows: TGTGCCAGTAGTATAAGGGGGAGCAATCAGCCCCAGCATTTT. Translating it yields CASSIRGSNQPQHF.

This chain joins TRBV25-1 and TRBJ2-4; 7 nucleotides agree with TRBD1. Trimming at V came to 4 bases and at J to 9 bases, leaving 18 bases not matched to a gene. CDR3 length equals 17 residues. Germline-derived CDR1 and CDR2 are MGHDK and SYGVNS. For the CDR3, the DNA is TGTGCCAGCAGTGCCCGGGCCGGGACAGAACGTAGCACCATTCAGTACTTC. It encodes CASSARAGTERSTIQYF.

The CDR3 DNA reads TGTGCCAGCAGCTTGGTTAGAGACTATGGCTACACCTTC. Protein product: CASSLVRDYGYTF. The V and J genes are TRBV5-6 and TRBJ1-2; D call uncertain. The germline V gene encodes CDR1 SGHDT and CDR2 YYEEEE. V dropped 0 bases and J dropped 3 bases, with 6 bases sitting between them. The CDR3 sequence is 13 residues long.

CDR3 bases: TGCGCCAGCAGCCAAGTTCCAGGGATAGGAGCTTTCTTT. It translates to CASSQVPGIGAFF. The chain links TRBV4-1 to TRBJ1-1; TRBD1 might be the D (5 bases). V gave up 1 base and J gave up 10 bases, with 13 bases separating them. The CDR3 sequence is 13 residues long. From germline, CDR1 is MGHRA and CDR2 YSYEKL.

The chain uses TRBV5-1 and TRBJ1-2; 7 bases match TRBD1. The CDR3 has 15 amino acids. The ends lost 4 bases at V and 2 bases at J; junction bases unmatched: 8. In germline, CDR1 is SGHRS, CDR2 YFSETQ. CDR3 region: CASSAGGGGNYGYTF. CDR3 DNA sequence: TGCGCCAGCAGCGCAGGAGGGGGCGGAAACTATGGCTACACCTTC.

The chain employs TRBV9 and TRBJ1-6, with D uncertain. The CDR3 consists of 16 residues. Germline V gene sequence: CDR1 SGDLS, CDR2 YYNGEE. Trimming pared 0 bases from V and 0 bases from J, leaving 7 bases between. The CDR3 loop is CASSVGAYSYNSPLHF. The CDR3 DNA is TGTGCCAGCAGCGTAGGCGCCTACTCCTATAATTCACCCCTCCACTTT.

The chain has TRBV29-1 and TRBJ2-3, with D possibly being TRBD1 (5 bases). Germline lookup yields CDR1 SQVTM and CDR2 ANQGSEA. This CDR3 has 11 amino acids. The germline V and J ends were trimmed by 6 bases and 3 bases, with 7 bases remaining between them. The CDR3 loop is CSVAGTDTQYF. In DNA, the CDR3 is TGCAGCGTAGCAGGGACAGATACGCAGTATTTT.

The rearrangement links TRBV6-6 to TRBJ2-6, with 10 positions matching TRBD1. The CDR3 extends over 16 amino acids. V lost 5 bases, J lost 2 bases, and 3 bases stayed unmatched. The V gene's germline CDR1 is MNHNY and CDR2 SVGAGI (reference sequence). CDR3 coding DNA: TGTGCCAGCAGTAGACAGGGGGCGACTGGGGCCAACGTCCTGACTTTC. Translating gives CASSRQGATGANVLTF.